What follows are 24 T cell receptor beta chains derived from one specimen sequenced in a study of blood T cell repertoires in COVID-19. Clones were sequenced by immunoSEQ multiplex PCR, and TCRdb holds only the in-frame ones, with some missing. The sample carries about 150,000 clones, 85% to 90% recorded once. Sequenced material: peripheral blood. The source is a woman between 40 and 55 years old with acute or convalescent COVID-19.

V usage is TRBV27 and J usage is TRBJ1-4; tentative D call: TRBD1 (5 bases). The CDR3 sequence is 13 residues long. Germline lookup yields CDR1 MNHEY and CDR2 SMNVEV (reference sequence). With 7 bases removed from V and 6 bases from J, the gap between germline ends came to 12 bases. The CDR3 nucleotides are TGTGCCAGCAAAGCCAGGGACTATGAAAAACTGTTTTTT. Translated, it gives CASKARDYEKLFF.

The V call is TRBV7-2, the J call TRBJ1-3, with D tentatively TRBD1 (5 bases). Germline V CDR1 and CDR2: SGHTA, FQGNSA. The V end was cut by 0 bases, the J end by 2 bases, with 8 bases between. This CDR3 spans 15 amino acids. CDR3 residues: CASSLASGPGNTIYF. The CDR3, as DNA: TGTGCCAGCAGCTTAGCGTCAGGGCCTGGAAACACCATATATTTT.

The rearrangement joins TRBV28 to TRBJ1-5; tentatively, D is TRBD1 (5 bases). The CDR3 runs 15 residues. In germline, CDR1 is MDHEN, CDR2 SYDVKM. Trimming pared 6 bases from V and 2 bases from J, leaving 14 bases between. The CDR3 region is CASRSIGVGNQPQHF. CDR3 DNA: TGTGCCAGCAGGTCTATAGGGGTAGGCAATCAGCCCCAGCATTTT.

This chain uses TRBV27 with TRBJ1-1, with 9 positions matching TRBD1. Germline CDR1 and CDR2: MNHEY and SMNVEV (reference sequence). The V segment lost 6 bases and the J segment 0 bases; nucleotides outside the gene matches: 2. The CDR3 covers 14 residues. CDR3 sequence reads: CASSTGGMNTEAFF. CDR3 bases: TGTGCCAGCAGCACAGGGGGCATGAACACTGAAGCTTTCTTT.

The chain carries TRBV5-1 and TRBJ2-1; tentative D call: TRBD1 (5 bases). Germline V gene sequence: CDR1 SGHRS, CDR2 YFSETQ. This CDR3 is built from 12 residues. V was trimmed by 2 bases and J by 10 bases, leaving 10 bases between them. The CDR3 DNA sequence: TGCGCCAGCAGCTTAGGGGTCTCGGAGCAGTTCTTC. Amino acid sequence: CASSLGVSEQFF.

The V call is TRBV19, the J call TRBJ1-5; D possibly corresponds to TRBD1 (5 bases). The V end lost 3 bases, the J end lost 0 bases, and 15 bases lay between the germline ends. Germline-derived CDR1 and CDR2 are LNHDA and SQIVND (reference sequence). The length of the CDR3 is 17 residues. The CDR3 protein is CASSIRAGQYSNQPQHF. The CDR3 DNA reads TGTGCCAGTAGTATTCGCGCGGGGCAATATAGCAATCAGCCCCAGCATTTT.

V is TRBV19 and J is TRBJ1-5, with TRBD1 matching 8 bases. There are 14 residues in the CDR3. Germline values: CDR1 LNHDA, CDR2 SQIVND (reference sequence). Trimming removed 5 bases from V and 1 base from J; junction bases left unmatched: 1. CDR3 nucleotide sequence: TGTGCCAGTAGTGGGGACAGGAGCAATCAGCCCCAGCATTTT. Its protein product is CASSGDRSNQPQHF.

CDR3 sequence reads: CASSVGRVSGELFF. CDR3 nucleotide sequence: TGTGCCAGCAGCGTAGGGAGGGTTTCCGGGGAGCTGTTTTTT. The V gene is TRBV9, the J gene TRBJ2-2; TRBD2 might be the D (6 bases). The length of the CDR3 is 14 residues. Germline-derived CDR1 and CDR2 are SGDLS and YYNGEE. The germline V and J ends were trimmed by 0 bases and 6 bases, with 9 bases remaining between them.

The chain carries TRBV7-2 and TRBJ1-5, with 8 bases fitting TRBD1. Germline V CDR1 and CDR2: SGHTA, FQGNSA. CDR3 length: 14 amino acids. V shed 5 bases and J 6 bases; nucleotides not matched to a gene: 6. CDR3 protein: CASSQDRVGQPQHF. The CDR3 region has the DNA TGTGCCAGCAGCCAGGACAGGGTGGGTCAGCCCCAGCATTTT.

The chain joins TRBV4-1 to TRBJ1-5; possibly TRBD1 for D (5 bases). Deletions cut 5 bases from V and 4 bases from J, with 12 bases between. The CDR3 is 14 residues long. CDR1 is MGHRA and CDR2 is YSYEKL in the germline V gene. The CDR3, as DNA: TGCGCCAGCAGCGCTGCTGACAGAAATCAGCCCCAGCATTTT. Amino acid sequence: CASSAADRNQPQHF.

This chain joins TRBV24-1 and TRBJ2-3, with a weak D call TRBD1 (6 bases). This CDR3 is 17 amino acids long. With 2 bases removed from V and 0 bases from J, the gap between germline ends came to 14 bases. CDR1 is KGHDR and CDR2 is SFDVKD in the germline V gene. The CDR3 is CATSDSQGYFSTDTQYF. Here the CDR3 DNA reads TGTGCCACCAGTGATTCACAGGGCTACTTTAGCACAGATACGCAGTATTTT.

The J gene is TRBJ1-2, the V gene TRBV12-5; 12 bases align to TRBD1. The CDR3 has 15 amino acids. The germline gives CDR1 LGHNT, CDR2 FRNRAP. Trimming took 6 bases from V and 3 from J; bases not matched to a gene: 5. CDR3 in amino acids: CASGRDRGRDYGYTF. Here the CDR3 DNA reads TGTGCTAGTGGGAGGGACAGGGGGCGCGACTATGGCTACACCTTC.

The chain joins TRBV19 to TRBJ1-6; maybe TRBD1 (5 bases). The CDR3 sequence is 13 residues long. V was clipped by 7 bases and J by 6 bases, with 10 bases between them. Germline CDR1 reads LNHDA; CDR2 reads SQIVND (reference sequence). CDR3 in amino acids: CASTGQVNSPLHF. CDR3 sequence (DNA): TGTGCCAGTACAGGACAAGTTAATTCACCCCTCCACTTT. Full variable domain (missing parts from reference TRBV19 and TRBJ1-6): DGGITQSPKYLFRKEGQNVTLSCEQNLNHDAMYWYRQDPGQGLRLIYYSQIVNDFQKGDIAEGYSVSREKKESFPLTVTSAQKNPTAFYLCASTGQVNSPLHFGNGTRLTVT.

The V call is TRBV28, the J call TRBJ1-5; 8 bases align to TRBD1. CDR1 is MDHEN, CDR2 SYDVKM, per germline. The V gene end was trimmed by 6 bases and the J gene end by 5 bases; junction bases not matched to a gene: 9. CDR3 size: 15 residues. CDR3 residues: CASSPDRAGYQPQHF. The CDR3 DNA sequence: TGTGCCAGCAGCCCGGACAGGGCAGGTTATCAGCCCCAGCATTTT.

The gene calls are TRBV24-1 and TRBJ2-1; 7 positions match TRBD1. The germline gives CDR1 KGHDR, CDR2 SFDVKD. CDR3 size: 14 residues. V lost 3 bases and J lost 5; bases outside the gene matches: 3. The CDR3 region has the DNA TGTGCCACCAGTGATCTGGGACAGAACAATGAGCAGTTCTTC. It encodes CATSDLGQNNEQFF.

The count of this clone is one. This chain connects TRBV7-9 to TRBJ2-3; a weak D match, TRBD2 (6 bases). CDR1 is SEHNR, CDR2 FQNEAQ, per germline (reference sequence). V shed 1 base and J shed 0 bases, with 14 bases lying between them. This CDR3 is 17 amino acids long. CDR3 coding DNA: TGTGCCAGCAGCTTAGGCTCGCGGGAAATCAGCACAGATACGCAGTATTTT. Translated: CASSLGSREISTDTQYF.

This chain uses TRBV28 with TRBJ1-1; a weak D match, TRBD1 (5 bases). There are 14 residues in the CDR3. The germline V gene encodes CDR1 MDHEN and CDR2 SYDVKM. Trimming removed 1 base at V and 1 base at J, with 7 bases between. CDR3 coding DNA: TGTGCCAGCAGTTTATCAGGACAGAACACTGAAGCTTTCTTT. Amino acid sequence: CASSLSGQNTEAFF.

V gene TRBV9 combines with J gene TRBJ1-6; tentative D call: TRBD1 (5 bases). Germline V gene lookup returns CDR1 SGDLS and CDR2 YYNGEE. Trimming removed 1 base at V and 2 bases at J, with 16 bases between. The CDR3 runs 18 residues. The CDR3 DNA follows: TGTGCCAGCAGCGTAAGGCCGCAGGCAGGGCCCTATAATTCACCCCTCCACTTT. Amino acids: CASSVRPQAGPYNSPLHF.

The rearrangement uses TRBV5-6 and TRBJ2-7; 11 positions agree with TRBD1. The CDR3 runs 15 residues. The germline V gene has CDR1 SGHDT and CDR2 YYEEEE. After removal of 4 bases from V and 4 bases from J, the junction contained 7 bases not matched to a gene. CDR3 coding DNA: TGTGCCAGCAGCCTCCGGGACAGGGGGTTTTACGAGCAGTACTTC. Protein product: CASSLRDRGFYEQYF.

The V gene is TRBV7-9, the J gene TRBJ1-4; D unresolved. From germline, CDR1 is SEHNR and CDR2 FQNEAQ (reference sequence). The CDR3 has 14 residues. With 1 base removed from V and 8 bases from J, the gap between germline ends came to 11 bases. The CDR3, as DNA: TGTGCCAGCAGCTTAGTCAAGGAGGGCGAAAAACTGTTTTTT. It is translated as CASSLVKEGEKLFF.

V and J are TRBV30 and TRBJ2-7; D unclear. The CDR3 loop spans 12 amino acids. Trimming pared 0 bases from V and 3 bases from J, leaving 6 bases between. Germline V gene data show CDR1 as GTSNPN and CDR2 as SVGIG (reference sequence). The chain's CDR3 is CAWSVLHYEQYF. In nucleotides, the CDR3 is TGTGCCTGGAGTGTACTCCACTACGAGCAGTACTTC.

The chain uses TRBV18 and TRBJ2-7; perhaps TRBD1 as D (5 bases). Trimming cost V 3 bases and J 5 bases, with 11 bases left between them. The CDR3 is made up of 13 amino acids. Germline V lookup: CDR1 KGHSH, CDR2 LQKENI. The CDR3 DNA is TGTGCCAGCTCACCCCAGGGTGAGGACGAGCAGTACTTC. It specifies CASSPQGEDEQYF.

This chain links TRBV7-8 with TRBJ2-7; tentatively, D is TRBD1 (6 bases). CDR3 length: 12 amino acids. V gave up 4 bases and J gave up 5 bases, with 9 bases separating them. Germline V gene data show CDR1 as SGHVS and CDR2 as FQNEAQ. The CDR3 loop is CASSSQGNEQYF. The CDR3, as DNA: TGTGCCAGCAGCTCTCAGGGGAACGAGCAGTACTTC. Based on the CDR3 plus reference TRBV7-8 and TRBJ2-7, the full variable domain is GAGVSQSPRYKVAKRGQDVALRCDPISGHVSLFWYQQALGQGPEFLTYFQNEAQLDKSGLPSDRFFAERPEGSVSTLKIQRTQQEDSAVYLCASSSQGNEQYFGPGTRLTVT.

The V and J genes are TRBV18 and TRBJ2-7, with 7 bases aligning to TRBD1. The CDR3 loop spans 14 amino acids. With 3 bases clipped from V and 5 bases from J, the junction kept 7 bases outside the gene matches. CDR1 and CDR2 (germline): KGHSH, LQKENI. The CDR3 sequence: CASSPAQGPHEQYF. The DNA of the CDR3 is TGTGCCAGCTCACCCGCACAGGGGCCCCACGAGCAGTACTTC.